Below are 12 T cell receptor beta chains sequenced from a single sample in a study of molecular identifiers for immune sequencing clone quantification. One entry per CDR3 protein, called by TCRdb with MiXCR from the PCR reads. The profile shows about 35,000 distinct CDR3 sequences, roughly 19% of them singletons. Source material: naive CD8+ T cells from blood, with Jurkat cell RNA spiked in. Noted subset: FACS-sorted CD8+CD4-CCR7+CD45RA+ naive T cells. The receptors shown here come from a human donor in good health. Some libraries in this study had Jurkat cell RNA spiked in.

There are many counts of this clonotype. The V gene is TRBV7-6, the J gene TRBJ2-7; a weak D match, TRBD1 (5 bases). This CDR3 has 14 amino acids. Trimming left V 0 bases short and J 4 bases short, with 10 bases between. Germline CDR1 reads SGHVS; CDR2 reads FNYEAQ. CDR3 in DNA: TGTGCCAGCAGCTTAGCGGGGCAGTCGTACGAGCAGTACTTC. Encoded protein: CASSLAGQSYEQYF.

A few counts support this clonotype. This chain connects TRBV10-3 to TRBJ2-3, with 8 bases matching TRBD1. In germline, CDR1 is ENHRY, CDR2 SYGVKD. This CDR3 is 21 amino acids long. Unmatched junction bases numbered 24, after V lost 7 bases and J lost 0 bases. CDR3 region: CAITSTGVTSNGADSTDTQYF. As DNA, the CDR3 is TGTGCCATCACCTCGACAGGGGTCACATCTAATGGCGCCGATAGCACAGATACGCAGTATTTT.

Of note for this clonotype: This may arise from a read error, as a much more abundant clone is one base away. The rearrangement links TRBV4-1 to TRBJ2-7; 8 bases map to TRBD1. The CDR3 length is 15 residues. Germline assignment: CDR1 MGHRA and CDR2 YSYEKL. Trimming at V came to 0 bases and at J to 4 bases, leaving 5 bases not matched to a gene. This CDR3 is CASSQDPRDRYEQYF. For the CDR3, the DNA is TGCGCCAGCAGCCAAGATCCTCGGGACAGGTACGAGCAGTACTTC.

This clonotype was detected only a few times. CDR3 sequence: CASSPAGADTQYF. DNA of the CDR3: TGTGCCAGCAGCCCAGCGGGAGCAGATACGCAGTATTTT. The rearrangement links TRBV7-3 to TRBJ2-3; 8 bases match TRBD2. The germline V gene has CDR1 SGHTA and CDR2 FQGTGA. The length of the CDR3 is 13 residues. After removal of 5 bases from V and 4 bases from J, the junction contained 2 bases not matched to a gene.

This clonotype appeared many times. The chain is built from TRBV7-6 and TRBJ2-6; D unclear. The CDR3 is made up of 16 amino acids. V was trimmed by 1 base and J by 0 bases, leaving 7 bases between them. CDR1 is SGHVS, CDR2 FNYEAQ, per germline. The CDR3 region has the DNA TGTGCCAGCAGCTTAGGCCGGAGCTCTGGGGCCAACGTCCTGACTTTC. Protein product: CASSLGRSSGANVLTF. Complete variable domain (other parts from reference TRBV7-6 and TRBJ2-6): GAGVSQSPRYKVTKRGQDVALRCDPISGHVSLYWYRQALGQGPEFLTYFNYEAQQDKSGLPNDRFSAERPEGSISTLTIQRTEQRDSAMYRCASSLGRSSGANVLTFGAGSRLTVL.

In its sample, this clonotype was seen many times. The genes are TRBV18 and TRBJ1-1, with D unresolved. The CDR3 has 11 amino acids. V was clipped by 6 bases and J by 8 bases, with 10 bases between them. Germline loops: CDR1 KGHSH, CDR2 LQKENI. CDR3 nucleotide sequence: TGTGCCAGCTCGTCGGTCGGCGAAGCTTTCTTT. Translating it yields CASSSVGEAFF.

In its sample, this clonotype was seen many times. The V call is TRBV29-1, the J call TRBJ2-1; 14 bases agree with TRBD2. Germline V gene lookup returns CDR1 SQVTM and CDR2 ANQGSEA. The CDR3 covers 20 residues. V was pared by 6 bases and J by 1 base, with 17 bases of the junction left unmatched. The DNA for the CDR3 is TGCAGCGTCCGCGGAAATCCGGGACTAGCGGGGGATTGGTCCTACAATGAGCAGTTCTTC. It translates to CSVRGNPGLAGDWSYNEQFF.

Notes on this clonotype: Possible read error: a much larger clone is one base away. The missing conserved phenylalanine or tryptophan at the end of this CDR3 makes a read error likely. The chain employs TRBV5-6 and TRBJ2-7; D may match TRBD1 or TRBD2 (5 bases each). The CDR3 sequence is 14 residues long. Trimming took 4 bases from V and 3 from J, leaving 14 bases between them. Germline CDR1 reads SGHDT; CDR2 reads YYEEEE. The CDR3 protein is CASSLAGTVYEQYS. For the CDR3, the DNA is TGTGCCAGCAGCCTCGCCGGGACGGTCTACGAGCAGTACTCC.

This clonotype has a count of ten or more. This chain joins TRBV30 and TRBJ2-3; D may be TRBD2 (6 bases). V shed 6 bases and J shed 2 bases, with 12 bases lying between them. This CDR3 region has 13 residues. Germline lookup yields CDR1 GTSNPN and CDR2 SVGIG (reference sequence). The CDR3: CACLWEATDTQYF. For the CDR3, the DNA is TGTGCCTGTCTTTGGGAGGCCACAGATACGCAGTATTTT. The full variable domain, in which reference TRBV30 and TRBJ2-3 provide the parts outside the CDR3, is SQTIHQWPATLVQPVGSPLSLECTVEGTSNPNLYWYRQAAGRGLQLLFYSVGIGQISSEVPQNLSASRPQDRQFILSSKKLLLSDSGFYLCACLWEATDTQYFGPGTRLTVL.

The chain carries TRBV29-1 and TRBJ2-4, with 7 bases matching TRBD2. Trimming at V came to 6 bases and at J to 3 bases, leaving 11 bases not matched to a gene. CDR1 and CDR2 (germline): SQVTM, ANQGSEA. The CDR3 contains 15 residues. The CDR3 bases are TGCAGCGTAGAACCCGGGACGGGGGGCAAAAACATTCAGTACTTC. It is translated as CSVEPGTGGKNIQYF.

The chain employs TRBV3-1 and TRBJ2-5; 8 positions match TRBD2. Germline CDR1 is LGHDT and CDR2 is YNNKEL (reference sequence). V shed 0 bases, J shed 4 bases, and the junction held 10 bases outside the gene matches. This CDR3 spans 17 amino acids. CDR3 in amino acids: CASSQDTTGGPGETQYF. The CDR3 DNA reads TGTGCCAGCAGCCAAGATACGACGGGAGGGCCTGGAGAGACCCAGTACTTC.

In its sample, this clonotype was seen many times. The V gene is TRBV28, the J gene TRBJ2-7, with D perhaps TRBD1 (5 bases). This CDR3 has 15 amino acids. Germline values: CDR1 MDHEN, CDR2 SYDVKM. Trimming stripped 5 bases from V and 0 bases from J, with 14 bases between. In nucleotides, the CDR3 is TGTGCCAGCAGTACCGGTCCCAGGGTCTCCTACGAGCAGTACTTC. It codes for CASSTGPRVSYEQYF. Full variable domain (outside the CDR3, taken from reference TRBV28 and TRBJ2-7): DVKVTQSSRYLVKRTGEKVFLECVQDMDHENMFWYRQDPGLGLRLIYFSYDVKMKEKGDIPEGYSVSREKKERFSLILESASTNQTSMYLCASSTGPRVSYEQYFGPGTRLTVT.